Detailed here is one TCR beta chain. Repertoires were generated with immunoSEQ multiplex PCR, while TCRdb's copy carries only in-frame clones and drops some. The repertoire has tens of thousands of clones, around 80% of them found once; the top ten carry approximately 1.5%. This record comes from a study of OX40 agonist ivuxolimab in advanced cancers. Study as a whole: Having had anti-PD-1, anti-PD-L1 or anti-CTLA-4 therapy before was allowed, and over 35% had some.

Patients were ruled out by autoimmune disease history or systemic immunosuppression. The CDR3 has 15 residues. Trimming took off 1 base at V and 3 bases at J, with 12 bases between the two ends. The germline CDR1 and CDR2 sequences are MNHNS and SASEGT. J is TRBJ1-1 and V is TRBV6-1, with D uncertain. The sequenced sample was CD4+ or CD8+ T cells sorted from blood, obtained in a trial of the OX40 agonist ivuxolimab. This TCR came from an adult with an advanced solid tumor such as melanoma, head and neck, liver or kidney cancer. The CDR3 sequence is CASSEVGPVDTEAFF. The DNA for the CDR3 is TGTGCCAGCAGTGAAGTCGGCCCTGTGGACACTGAAGCTTTCTTT.